This T cell receptor beta chain emerged from a study of cytotoxic CD8 clonotypes in ibrutinib-treated CLL (dated by TCRdb to the early 2020s). For the wider study: The cohort included roughly 15 treatment-naive and fewer than 12 relapsed/refractory patients; 17 were IGHV unmutated. Every sample from remission and from progressive disease was obtained while the patients were still on ibrutinib. Samples at response were collected after a median of roughly twelve months of treatment, with a range of about 6 to 36 months. Cryopreserved peripheral blood mononuclear cells were obtained prior to treatment, at the time of response, and at either disease progression or sustained remission. On average, each sample yielded 270,000 or so productive templates and around 98,000 productive rearrangements. Of the approximately 91 people in the trial, approximately 24 had longitudinal samples available. Responses were partial in some 24 patients and complete in 2; after median approximately 5.5 years follow-up, about 14 stayed in remission and 12 progressed. Study-level results and caveats: Public clonotypes were rare and either contracted or stayed stable during treatment, and the rise in clonality at ibrutinib response reflected the expansion of private clonotypes. Lymph node repertoires were not examined, and the timing of sampling was not matched between patients in sustained remission and those whose disease progressed. Baseline clonality was found to be higher than that of age-matched healthy donors and was strongly correlated with circulating CD8+ T-cell counts. Clonality increased at ibrutinib response, stayed stable in sustained remission, and fell back toward baseline at progression.

On a MiSeq, deep resolution sequencing aimed for a depth between 1 in 1 million and 1 in 200,000 T cells, with each clonotype covered 10x on average. TCR beta libraries were generated with the immunoSEQ hsTCRB Kit. The authors' analysis ran thus. Data were analyzed with ImmunoSEQ Data Assistant and ImmunoSEQ Analyzer, with V, D and J genes assigned per IMGT definitions. Clonality, which ranges from 0 to 1, was calculated as one minus the normalized Shannon entropy of productive rearrangement frequencies. Only overrepresented clonotypes making up at least 0.05% of each patient's repertoire were included in the public clonotype analysis. About a dozen age-matched healthy donor repertoires from immuneACCESS served as clonality controls. TCRdb stores this immuneACCESS table with in-frame sequences only. Part of the clones is absent; in the studies checked, under half of the shortfall reflects unresolved V genes, and no reason is known for the rest. V and J calls and clone size come straight from that table; D and trimming were deduced from the DNA. This sample lists 200,000 to 250,000 clones; around 75% were detected once. Clones ranked in the top ten supply 5.9% of the sample.

About this clone: Its antigen is unknown. Base qualities are not provided; no much larger clone lies one nucleotide away.

At the junction V is shortened by 1 base and J by 7 bases, with 8 bases in between. The CDR3 starts with the cysteine, ends with the phenylalanine, and has 12 residues. The sequence is cut down to CDR3 DNA, 36 bases in frame from base 1. Reading the germline V gene (reference sequence) gives CDR1 SEHNR and CDR2 FQNEAQ. The time point label, as the study defines it: about eleven months on ibrutinib. For TCR beta library preparation, approximately 2 micrograms of genomic DNA were extracted from the cryopreserved PBMCs. Longitudinal blood samples from CLL patients on ibrutinib monotherapy underwent high-throughput TCR beta sequencing. The patients took part in an open-label, single-center phase 2 trial of ibrutinib monotherapy.

The source was PBMCs, collected after 12 months of ibrutinib treatment. The sequence joins TRBV7-9 to TRBJ2-7; there is no confident call for the D gene. The sequence was obtained from a human donor with chronic lymphocytic leukemia. In nucleotide form, the sequence is TGTGCCAGCAGCTTAGTGGGAAATGAGCAGTACTTC. Translation gives CASSLVGNEQYF.